This TCR beta chain was documented in a study of regulatory T cells in long-lasting Graves disease. Broader study findings: Investigators studied peripheral blood only, not thyroid tissue. Those with persistent disease had in common more public clonotypes (about 3,000) than new patients (approximately 890).

The sample holds many counts of this clonotype. Antigen unknown. Looked up from germline, CDR1 is MDHEN and CDR2 is SYDVKM. The V end lost 3 bases, the J end lost 4 bases, and 15 bases lay between the germline ends. This CDR3 has 15 amino acids. Stated time point: newly diagnosed GD, antithyroid drugs for less than 3 months. Scientists built the TCR library using RNA that was extracted from PBMCs. EDTA tubes received around 10 milliliters of drawn peripheral blood. Building the TCR beta libraries relied on iRepertoire HTBI primers, and CDR3 regions underwent Arm-PCR. TCRdb re-called the multiplex PCR reads through MiXCR, storing one row per CDR3 protein. The table includes 350,000 to 550,000 distinct CDR3 sequences, 16% detected once. The same data also went into a second study, on T cells in Graves' hyperthyroidism and ophthalmopathy. According to that study: HTBI primers were the set used in a first-round RT-PCR of the TCR CDR3.

This TCR was sampled from a young woman with Graves disease. Source: peripheral blood mononuclear cells (PBMCs), taken at new diagnosis, from a patient treated with antithyroid drugs. The chain employs TRBV28 and TRBJ1-1; no clear D gene. The CDR3 spells CASSFEGSRATEAFF. The CDR3 DNA sequence: TGTGCCAGCAGTTTCGAGGGTTCTCGGGCCACTGAAGCTTTCTTT.